The 15 T cell receptor beta chains below all came from one sample that was sequenced in a study of T cell responses to AZD1222 COVID-19 vaccine. Produced via immunoSEQ multiplex PCR; TCRdb's table is partial and in-frame only. This table has over 150,000 clones, around 93% appearing once. Sequencing was performed on peripheral blood, taken 28 days after the second dose of the MenACWY control vaccine. These receptors all come from an adult who received the MenACWY meningococcal vaccine as a control.

This chain joins TRBV18 and TRBJ1-1; no reliable D call. Trimming stripped 1 base from V and 0 bases from J, with 6 bases between. The CDR3 has 14 amino acids. Germline values: CDR1 KGHSH, CDR2 LQKENI. CDR3: CASSPRNLNTEAFF. Here the CDR3 DNA reads TGTGCCAGCTCACCACGTAATTTGAACACTGAAGCTTTCTTT.

J is TRBJ1-6 and V is TRBV28; D ambiguous. This CDR3 is 14 amino acids long. Germline V CDR1 and CDR2: MDHEN, SYDVKM. The ends were cut back, 6 bases at V and 6 bases at J, with 12 bases in the middle. In DNA, the CDR3 is TGTGCCAGCAGCCCACAAAGGGTTAATTCACCCCTCCACTTT. It translates to CASSPQRVNSPLHF.

V gene TRBV28 combines with J gene TRBJ1-2; D is undetermined. Germline CDR1 MDHEN, CDR2 SYDVKM. The CDR3 loop spans 12 amino acids. The V and J ends lost 6 bases and 4 bases respectively, with 9 bases between them. The CDR3 sequence is CASRESGYGYTF. DNA for the CDR3: TGTGCCAGCAGGGAGTCGGGCTATGGCTACACCTTC.

The rearrangement joins TRBV11-3 to TRBJ1-1; 7 nucleotides match TRBD1. There are 13 residues in the CDR3. The V and J ends lost 4 bases and 7 bases, in that order; junction bases with no gene match: 6. CDR1 and CDR2 (germline): SGHNT, YENEEA. The CDR3 here is CASSSDRVGEAFF. The CDR3 coding sequence is TGTGCCAGCAGCTCTGACAGGGTCGGTGAAGCTTTCTTT.

The chain uses TRBV6-5 and TRBJ1-4, with D uncertain. Trimming took 6 bases from V and 0 from J, leaving 8 bases between them. The CDR3 contains 14 residues. Germline V gene sequence: CDR1 MNHEY, CDR2 SVGAGI. This chain's CDR3 is CASRPGPTNEKLFF. CDR3 sequence (DNA): TGTGCCAGCAGGCCAGGACCAACTAATGAAAAACTGTTTTTT.

The chain combines TRBV6-5 with TRBJ2-7; the D is unclear. This CDR3 contains 14 residues. V dropped 6 bases and J dropped 2 bases, with 14 bases sitting between them. The germline CDR1 and CDR2 sequences are MNHEY and SVGAGI. CDR3 in DNA: TGTGCCAGCAGCCGCCTTGACGGCACCTACGAGCAGTACTTC. Its translation is CASSRLDGTYEQYF.

This chain uses TRBV7-9 with TRBJ2-3; D ambiguous. CDR3 size: 14 residues. Deletions cut 5 bases from V and 2 bases from J, with 11 bases between. Per germline, CDR1 SEHNR and CDR2 FQNEAQ (reference sequence). CDR3 DNA sequence: TGTGCCAGCAGCCCCGCACGGCACACAGATACGCAGTATTTT. Protein: CASSPARHTDTQYF.

V is TRBV5-5 and J is TRBJ2-1, with 7 bases identical to TRBD2. The V gene's germline CDR1 is SGHKS and CDR2 YYEKEE (reference sequence). The CDR3 has 15 residues. V lost 4 bases to trimming and J lost 0 bases; unmatched junction nucleotides: 4. CDR3 bases: TGTGCCAGCAGCAGCGGGGTGTCCTCCTACAATGAGCAGTTCTTC. It translates to CASSSGVSSYNEQFF.

The chain joins TRBV4-2 to TRBJ1-4; no reliable D call. Trimming cost V 0 bases and J 8 bases, with 7 bases left between them. This CDR3 spans 13 amino acids. CDR1 LGHNA and CDR2 YNFKEQ come from the germline V gene. The CDR3 DNA reads TGTGCCAGCAGCCAAGACGGCGGGGAAAAACTGTTTTTT. Amino acids: CASSQDGGEKLFF.

This chain links TRBV7-8 with TRBJ1-5; no clear D gene. The length of the CDR3 is 14 residues. Germline CDR1 is SGHVS and CDR2 is FQNEAQ. Trimming pared 2 bases from V and 0 bases from J, leaving 5 bases between. CDR3 protein: CASSLLYSNQPQHF. Written as DNA, the CDR3 is TGTGCCAGCAGCTTATTGTATAGCAATCAGCCCCAGCATTTT.

The rearrangement joins TRBV3-1 (or the pseudogene TRBV3-2) to TRBJ1-5, with D hard to call. This CDR3 has 12 residues. V was trimmed by 4 bases and J by 4 bases, leaving 5 bases between them. CDR1 LGHDT and CDR2 YNNKEL come from the germline V gene (reference sequence). The CDR3 DNA follows: TGTGCCAGCAGCCCACGAAATCAGCCCCAGCATTTT. Translation: CASSPRNQPQHF.

The rearrangement uses TRBV13 and TRBJ2-7, with no clear D. The length of the CDR3 is 13 residues. The germline V gene has CDR1 PRHDT and CDR2 FYEKMQ (reference sequence). V lost 1 base to trimming and J lost 1 base, with 5 bases between them. CDR3 protein: CASSLAGSYEQYF. DNA for the CDR3: TGTGCCAGCAGCTTAGCAGGTTCCTACGAGCAGTACTTC.

The genes are TRBV19 and TRBJ1-2; D gene uncertain. The germline V gene encodes CDR1 LNHDA and CDR2 SQIVND (reference sequence). Deletions cut 7 bases from V and 4 bases from J, with 13 bases between. This CDR3 comprises 13 residues. This CDR3 reads CASIGGQTYGYTF. DNA for the CDR3: TGTGCCAGTATTGGCGGCCAAACCTATGGCTACACCTTC.

The chain uses TRBV5-1 and TRBJ2-1; D ambiguous. V lost 1 base, J lost 10 bases, and 9 bases lay in between. The germline gives CDR1 SGHRS, CDR2 YFSETQ. The CDR3 length is 12 residues. CDR3 sequence reads: CASSLILEEQFF. CDR3 in DNA: TGCGCCAGCAGCTTGATTTTAGAGGAGCAGTTCTTC. The full variable domain, rest sourced from reference TRBV5-1 and TRBJ2-1, is KAGVTQTPRYLIKTRGQQVTLSCSPISGHRSVSWYQQTPGQGLQFLFEYFSETQRNKGNFPGRFSGRQFSNSRSEMNVSTLELGDSALYLCASSLILEEQFFGPGTRLTVL.

The CDR3 DNA follows: TGTGCCAGCAGTTACGTAATATCCCGGGGCGTTGGCTACACCTTC. Its protein product is CASSYVISRGVGYTF. This chain joins TRBV6-6 and TRBJ1-2; tentative D call: TRBD1 (5 bases). V was pared by 2 bases and J by 7 bases, with 17 bases between. This CDR3 spans 15 amino acids. Germline V gene sequence: CDR1 MNHNY, CDR2 SVGAGI (reference sequence).